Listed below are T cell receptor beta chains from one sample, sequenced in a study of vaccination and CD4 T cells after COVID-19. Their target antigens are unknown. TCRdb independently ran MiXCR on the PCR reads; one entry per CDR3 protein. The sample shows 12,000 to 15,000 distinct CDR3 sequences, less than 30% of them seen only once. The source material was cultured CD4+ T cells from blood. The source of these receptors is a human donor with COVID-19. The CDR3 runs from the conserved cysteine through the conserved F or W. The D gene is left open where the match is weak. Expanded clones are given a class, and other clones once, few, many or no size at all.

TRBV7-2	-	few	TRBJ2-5	CASSSSGGGLGTQYF	TGTGCCAGCAGCTCCTCAGGGGGGGGCCTAGGGACCCAGTACTTC
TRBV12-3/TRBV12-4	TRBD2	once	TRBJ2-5	CASRITSGGGETQYF	TGTGCCAGCAGGATAACTAGCGGGGGCGGGGAGACCCAGTACTTC
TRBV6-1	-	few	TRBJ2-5	CASSRGAGRETQYF	TGTGCCAGCAGCCGTGGGGCGGGGAGAGAGACCCAGTACTTC
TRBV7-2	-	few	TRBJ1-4	CASSPPGRNEKLFF	TGTGCCAGCAGCCCCCCCGGGAGGAATGAAAAACTGTTTTTT
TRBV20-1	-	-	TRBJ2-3	CSAATPSTDTQYF	TGCAGTGCAGCTACCCCTAGCACAGATACGCAGTATTTT
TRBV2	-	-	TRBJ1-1	CASSEKGGFTEAFF	TGTGCCAGCAGTGAAAAAGGGGGGTTCACTGAAGCTTTCTTT
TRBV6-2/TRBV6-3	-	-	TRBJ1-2	CASSLGNYGYTF	TGTGCCAGCAGTTTAGGGAACTATGGCTACACCTTC
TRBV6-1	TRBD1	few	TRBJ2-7	CAAGDRGRKEQYF	TGTGCCGCCGGGGACAGGGGGCGGAAGGAGCAGTACTTC
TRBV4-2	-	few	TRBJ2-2	CASSQTRPGELFF	TGTGCCAGCAGCCAGACGCGGCCCGGGGAGCTGTTTTTT
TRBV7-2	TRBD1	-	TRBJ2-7	CASSLTGSGYEQYF	TGTGCCAGCAGCTTGACAGGGTCGGGCTACGAGCAGTACTTC
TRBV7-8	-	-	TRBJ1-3	CASSPGGGGTIYF	TGTGCCAGCAGCCCGGGAGGTGGGGGGACCATATATTTT
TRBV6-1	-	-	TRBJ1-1	CASSEVWPGAGMNTEAFF	TGTGCCAGCAGTGAAGTATGGCCGGGGGCAGGCATGAACACTGAAGCTTTCTTT
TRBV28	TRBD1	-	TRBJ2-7	CASSFPVGTGVQEQYF	TGTGCCAGCAGTTTCCCTGTCGGGACAGGGGTGCAGGAGCAGTACTTC
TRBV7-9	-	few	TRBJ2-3	CASSFLATDTQYF	TGTGCCAGCAGCTTCCTAGCAACAGATACGCAGTATTTT
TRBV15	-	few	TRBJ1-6	CATSIGSGSPLHF	TGTGCCACCAGCATCGGGTCGGGATCACCCCTCCACTTT
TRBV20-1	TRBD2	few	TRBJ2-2	CSALVASGTGELFF	TGCAGTGCCCTCGTGGCTAGCGGTACCGGGGAGCTGTTTTTT
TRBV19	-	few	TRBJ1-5	CATPGTGPNQPQHF	TGTGCCACCCCAGGGACTGGGCCCAATCAGCCCCAGCATTTT
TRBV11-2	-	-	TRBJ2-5	CASSLDRGDQETQYF	TGTGCCAGCAGCTTAGACAGGGGAGACCAAGAGACCCAGTACTTC
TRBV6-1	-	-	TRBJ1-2	CASSGRPASIYGYTF	TGTGCCAGCAGTGGCCGACCGGCTTCGATCTATGGCTACACCTTC
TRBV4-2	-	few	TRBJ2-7	CASSQGQGTYEQYF	TGTGCCAGCAGCCAAGGGCAGGGCACCTACGAGCAGTACTTC
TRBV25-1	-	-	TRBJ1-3	CASSEERSGNTIYF	TGTGCCAGCAGTGAAGAGCGGTCTGGAAACACCATATATTTT
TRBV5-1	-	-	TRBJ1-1	CASSLAEMNTEAFF	TGCGCCAGCAGCTTGGCAGAAATGAACACTGAAGCTTTCTTT
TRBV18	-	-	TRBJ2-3	CASSSTGGTDTQYF	TGTGCCAGCTCGTCAACGGGGGGCACAGATACGCAGTATTTT
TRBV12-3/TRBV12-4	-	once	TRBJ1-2	CASSFGGASTF	TGTGCCAGCAGTTTCGGGGGCGCGTCTACCTTC
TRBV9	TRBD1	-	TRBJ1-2	CASSPSLDRNYGYTF	TGTGCCAGCAGCCCCTCGTTGGACAGGAACTATGGCTACACCTTC
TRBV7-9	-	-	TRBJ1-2	CASSPSGGGNYGYTF	TGTGCCAGCAGCCCAAGTGGGGGGGGTAACTATGGCTACACCTTC
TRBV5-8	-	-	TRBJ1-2	CASSQTGTYGYTF	TGTGCCAGCAGCCAGACAGGCACCTATGGCTACACCTTC
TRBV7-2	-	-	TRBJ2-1	CASSSYTPGRGKQFF	TGTGCCAGCAGCTCGTATACACCCGGCAGGGGCAAGCAGTTCTTC
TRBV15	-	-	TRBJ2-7	CATSRAGQRGYEQYF	TGTGCCACCAGCAGAGCAGGACAGCGGGGCTACGAGCAGTACTTC
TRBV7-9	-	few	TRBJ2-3	CASSPKGADTQYF	TGTGCCAGCAGCCCGAAGGGGGCAGATACGCAGTATTTT
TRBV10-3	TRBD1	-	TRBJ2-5	CAISESSGTAKETQYF	TGTGCCATCAGTGAGTCGAGTGGGACAGCCAAAGAGACCCAGTACTTC
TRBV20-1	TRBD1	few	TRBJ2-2	CSASRDSTNTGELFF	TGCAGTGCTAGCAGGGACAGCACGAACACCGGGGAGCTGTTTTTT
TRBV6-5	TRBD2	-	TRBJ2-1	CASSYSMPSGGSEQFF	TGTGCCAGCAGTTACTCGATGCCTAGCGGGGGGAGTGAGCAGTTCTTC
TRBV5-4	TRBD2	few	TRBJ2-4	CASSPSAGTSGNIQYF	TGTGCCAGCAGTCCCAGTGCCGGGACTAGCGGGAACATTCAGTACTTC
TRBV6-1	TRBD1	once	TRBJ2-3	CASSAGTGGFRADTQYF	TGTGCCAGCAGCGCCGGGACAGGGGGTTTCAGGGCAGATACGCAGTATTTT
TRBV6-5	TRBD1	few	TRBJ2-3	CASSYTGVGTDTQYF	TGTGCCAGCAGTTACACAGGGGTCGGCACAGATACGCAGTATTTT
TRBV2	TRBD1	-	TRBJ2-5	CASSVDRVQETQYF	TGTGCCAGCAGTGTAGACAGGGTTCAAGAGACCCAGTACTTC
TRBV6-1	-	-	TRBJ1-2	CASSVGRNYGYTF	TGTGCCAGCAGTGTGGGGAGAAACTATGGCTACACCTTC
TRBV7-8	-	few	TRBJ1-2	CASSQEQGGDYGYTF	TGTGCCAGCAGCCAAGAACAGGGCGGAGACTATGGCTACACCTTC
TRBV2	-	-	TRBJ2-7	CASRLLEVYEQYF	TGTGCCAGCAGGCTCCTCGAGGTTTACGAGCAGTACTTC
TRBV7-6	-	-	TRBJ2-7	CASSLTASYEQYF	TGTGCCAGCAGCTTAACAGCCTCCTACGAGCAGTACTTC
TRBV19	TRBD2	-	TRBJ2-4	CASTPRERGGLAKNIQYF	TGTGCCAGTACTCCGAGGGAGCGGGGGGGTCTGGCCAAAAACATTCAGTACTTC
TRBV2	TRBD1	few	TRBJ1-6	CASSEGLTGRPPGSPLHF	TGTGCCAGCAGTGAAGGACTGACAGGGCGACCCCCAGGCTCACCCCTCCACTTT
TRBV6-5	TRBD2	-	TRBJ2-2	CASSYTGGLNTGELFF	TGTGCCAGCAGTTACACGGGGGGGTTAAACACCGGGGAGCTGTTTTTT
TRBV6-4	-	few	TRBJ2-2	CASSQRVSGGELFF	TGTGCCAGCAGCCAAAGGGTGTCAGGCGGGGAGCTGTTTTTT
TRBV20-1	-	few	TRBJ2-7	CSAPIRAGRNNHEQYF	TGCAGTGCCCCAATCCGGGCAGGGCGCAACAACCACGAGCAGTACTTC
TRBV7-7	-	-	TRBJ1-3	CASSLGPAGNTIYF	TGTGCTAGCAGCTTGGGGCCAGCGGGAAACACCATATATTTT
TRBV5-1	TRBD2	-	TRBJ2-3	CASSRLASGGATDTQYF	TGCGCCAGCAGCCGGCTGGCAAGCGGGGGGGCCACAGATACGCAGTATTTT
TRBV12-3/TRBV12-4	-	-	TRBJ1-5	CASSEGIAGDQPQHF	TGTGCCAGCAGTGAAGGGATCGCTGGTGATCAGCCCCAGCATTTT
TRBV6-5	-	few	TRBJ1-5	CASSFSSGQPQHF	TGTGCCAGCAGTTTCAGCAGCGGGCAGCCCCAGCATTTT
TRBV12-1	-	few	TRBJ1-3	CASSGTPSSGNTIYF	TGTGCCAGCAGCGGGACGCCTAGCTCTGGAAACACCATATATTTT
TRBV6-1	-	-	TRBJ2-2	CASIRRALRGTANTGELFF	TGTGCCAGCATCCGAAGAGCCTTACGGGGGACAGCTAACACCGGGGAGCTGTTTTTT
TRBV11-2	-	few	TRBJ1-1	CASSLGRALDTEAFF	TGTGCCAGCAGCTTGGGTCGGGCCCTGGACACTGAAGCTTTCTTT
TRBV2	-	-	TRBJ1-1	CASSRYTEAFF	TGTGCCAGCAGCAGGTACACTGAAGCTTTCTTT
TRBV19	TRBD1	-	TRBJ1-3	CASSGQGESGNTIYF	TGTGCCAGTAGTGGGCAGGGGGAATCTGGAAACACCATATATTTT
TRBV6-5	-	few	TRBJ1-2	CASSLSLRGYGYTF	TGTGCCAGCAGTTTATCCCTGAGAGGGTATGGCTACACCTTC
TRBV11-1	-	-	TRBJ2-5	CASSSGVQVEPETQYF	TGTGCCAGCAGCTCAGGAGTGCAGGTCGAACCGGAGACCCAGTACTTC
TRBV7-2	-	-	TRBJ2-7	CASSVQGQREQYF	TGTGCCAGCAGCGTTCAGGGTCAGAGGGAGCAGTACTTC
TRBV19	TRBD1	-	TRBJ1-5	CASREQGVQQPQHF	TGTGCCAGTAGGGAACAGGGGGTTCAGCAGCCCCAGCATTTT
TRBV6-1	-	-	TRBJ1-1	CASSTPGRGVLNTEAFF	TGTGCCAGCAGTACCCCGGGACGGGGGGTTTTGAACACTGAAGCTTTCTTT